This record covers a single T cell receptor (beta chain). This entry comes from a study of T cells in Graves' hyperthyroidism and ophthalmopathy. The CDR3 has 13 amino acids. The germline CDR1 and CDR2 sequences are SNHLY and FYNNEI. V gave up 4 bases and J gave up 9 bases, with 13 bases separating them. Using RNA transcripts as the source, TCR beta CDR3 regions were amplified. The HTBI primer set drove a first-round RT-PCR of the TCR CDR3. TCRdb processed the multiplex PCR reads anew with MiXCR; each CDR3 protein has one entry. The data contain hundreds of thousands of distinct CDR3 sequences, 35% to 40% of them singletons.

Material: blood. This TCR was sampled from a man between 18 and 35 years old with Graves' hyperthyroidism. This sequence joins TRBV2 and TRBJ2-1; the D call may be TRBD1 or TRBD2 (5 bases each). The CDR3 loop is CASSGPWGFEQFF. CDR3 DNA: TGTGCCAGCAGTGGTCCTTGGGGGTTTGAGCAGTTCTTC.